This T cell receptor (beta chain) was sequenced in a study of Graves' ophthalmopathy and Graves' hyperthyroidism. This CDR3 spans 14 amino acids. With 3 bases clipped from V and 5 bases from J, the junction kept 6 bases outside the gene matches. Study-wide results and limits: Most thyroid-expanded clonotypes exceeding 0.001 frequency were also found in blood. Its predictions of ophthalmopathy progression gave the model roughly 71% sensitivity and 72.22% specificity.

TCR beta CDR3 regions were amplified from RNA transcripts. Amplification began with first-round RT-PCR using HTBI primers, then second-round multiplex PCR was performed. TCRdb independently ran MiXCR on the multiplex PCR reads; one entry per CDR3 protein. The sample carries approximately 460,000 distinct CDR3 sequences, about an eighth recorded once. Ten or more counts support this clonotype. Its antigen is unknown. CAS ≥3, NOSPECS ≥4, moderate-to-severe activity and duration under 3 months marked donors with ophthalmopathy. PBMCs were isolated by Ficoll-Paque density gradient centrifugation, using approximately 11 ml of fresh peripheral blood as the starting material.

J is TRBJ2-7 and V is TRBV12-3 or TRBV12-4, with TRBD1 matching 8 bases. The material sequenced was blood. The receptor was isolated from a woman in her 30s with Graves' ophthalmopathy. The CDR3 loop reads CASSFRQGANEQYF. The CDR3 nucleotides are TGTGCCAGCAGTTTTCGGCAGGGGGCTAACGAGCAGTACTTC.